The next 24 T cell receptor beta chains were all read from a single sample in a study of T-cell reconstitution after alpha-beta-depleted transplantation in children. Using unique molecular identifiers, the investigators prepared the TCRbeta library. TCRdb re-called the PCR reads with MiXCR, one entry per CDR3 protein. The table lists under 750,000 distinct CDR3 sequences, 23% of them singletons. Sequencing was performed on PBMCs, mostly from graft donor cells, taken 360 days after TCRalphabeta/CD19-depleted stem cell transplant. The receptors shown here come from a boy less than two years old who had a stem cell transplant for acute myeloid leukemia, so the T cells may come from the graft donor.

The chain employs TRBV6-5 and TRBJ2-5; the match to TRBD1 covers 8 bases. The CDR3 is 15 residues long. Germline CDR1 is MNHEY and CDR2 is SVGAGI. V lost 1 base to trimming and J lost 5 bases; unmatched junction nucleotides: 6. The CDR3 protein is CASSYLAGGTETQYF. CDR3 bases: TGTGCCAGCAGTTACTTGGCAGGGGGCACGGAGACCCAGTACTTC.

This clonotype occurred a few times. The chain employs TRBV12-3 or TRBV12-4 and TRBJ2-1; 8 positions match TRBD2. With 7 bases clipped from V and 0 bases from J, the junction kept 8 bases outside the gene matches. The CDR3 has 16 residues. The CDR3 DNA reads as TGTGCCAGCACCTACAGCGGGGGCGGCTCCTACAATGAGCAGTTCTTC. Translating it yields CASTYSGGGSYNEQFF.

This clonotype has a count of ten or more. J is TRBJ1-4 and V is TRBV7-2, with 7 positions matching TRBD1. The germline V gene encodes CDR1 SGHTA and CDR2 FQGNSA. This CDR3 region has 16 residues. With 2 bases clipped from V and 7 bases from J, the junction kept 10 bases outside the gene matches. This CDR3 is CASSLSRQGLGEKLFF. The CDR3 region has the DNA TGTGCCAGCAGCTTATCGCGACAGGGTCTGGGTGAAAAACTGTTTTTT.

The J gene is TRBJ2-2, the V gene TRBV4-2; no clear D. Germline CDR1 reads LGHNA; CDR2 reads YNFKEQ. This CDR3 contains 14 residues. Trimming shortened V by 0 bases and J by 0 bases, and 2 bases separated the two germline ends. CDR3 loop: CASSQEANTGELFF. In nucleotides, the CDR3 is TGTGCCAGCAGCCAAGAGGCGAACACCGGGGAGCTGTTTTTT.

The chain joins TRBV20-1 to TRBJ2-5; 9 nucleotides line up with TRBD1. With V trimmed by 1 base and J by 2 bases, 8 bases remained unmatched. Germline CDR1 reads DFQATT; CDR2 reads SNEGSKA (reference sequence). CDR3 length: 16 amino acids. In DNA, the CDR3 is TGCAGTGCTAGAGTCGGCTCGACAGGGGGGCAAGAGACCCAGTACTTC. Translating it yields CSARVGSTGGQETQYF.

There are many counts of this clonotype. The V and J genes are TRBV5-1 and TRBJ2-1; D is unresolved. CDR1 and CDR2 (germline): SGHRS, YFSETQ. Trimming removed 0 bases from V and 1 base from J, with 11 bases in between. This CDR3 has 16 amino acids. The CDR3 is CASSLEPDESYNEQFF. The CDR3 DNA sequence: TGCGCCAGCAGCTTGGAGCCGGACGAATCCTACAATGAGCAGTTCTTC.

The CDR3 bases are TGTGCCAGCAGTTTTGGGACTAGCGGGGGGGCCCTCCCACACACAGATACGCAGTATTTT. This codes for CASSFGTSGGALPHTDTQYF. The V call is TRBV28, the J call TRBJ2-3; 16 positions match TRBD2. The V segment lost 3 bases and the J segment 2 bases; nucleotides outside the gene matches: 11. This CDR3 has 20 residues. The germline CDR1 and CDR2 sequences are MDHEN and SYDVKM.

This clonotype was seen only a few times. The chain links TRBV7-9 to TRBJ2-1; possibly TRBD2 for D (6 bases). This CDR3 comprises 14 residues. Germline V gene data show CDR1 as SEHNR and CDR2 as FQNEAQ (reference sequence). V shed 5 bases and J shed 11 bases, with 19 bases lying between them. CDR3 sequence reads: CASSPVLLAGKQFF. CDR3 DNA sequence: TGTGCCAGCAGCCCCGTTCTGCTGGCGGGGAAGCAGTTCTTC.

CDR3 in DNA: TGCGCCAGCAGCTTGGCCCCTGGCACTGAAGCTTTCTTT. Translated: CASSLAPGTEAFF. V and J are TRBV5-1 and TRBJ1-1; D unresolved. The CDR3 totals 13 residues. V was cut by 0 bases and J by 4 bases, with 7 bases left in between. CDR1 is SGHRS, CDR2 YFSETQ, per germline. The variable domain in full, completed from reference TRBV5-1 and TRBJ1-1, reads KAGVTQTPRYLIKTRGQQVTLSCSPISGHRSVSWYQQTPGQGLQFLFEYFSETQRNKGNFPGRFSGRQFSNSRSEMNVSTLELGDSALYLCASSLAPGTEAFFGQGTRLTVV.

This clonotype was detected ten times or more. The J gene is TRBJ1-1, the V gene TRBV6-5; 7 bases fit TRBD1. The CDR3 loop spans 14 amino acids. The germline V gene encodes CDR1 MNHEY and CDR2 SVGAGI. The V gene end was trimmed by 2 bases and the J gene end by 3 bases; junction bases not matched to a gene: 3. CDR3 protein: CASSYRTGDTEAFF. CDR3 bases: TGTGCCAGCAGTTACCGCACAGGGGACACTGAAGCTTTCTTT.

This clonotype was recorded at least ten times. CDR3 residues: CSATLAGGNEQFF. The CDR3 DNA reads as TGCAGTGCCACACTAGCGGGGGGGAATGAGCAGTTCTTC. J is TRBJ2-1 and V is TRBV20-1; 13 nucleotides agree with TRBD2. CDR3 length: 13 residues. The V and J ends lost 6 bases and 7 bases, in that order; junction bases with no gene match: 3. The germline V gene has CDR1 DFQATT and CDR2 SNEGSKA (reference sequence).

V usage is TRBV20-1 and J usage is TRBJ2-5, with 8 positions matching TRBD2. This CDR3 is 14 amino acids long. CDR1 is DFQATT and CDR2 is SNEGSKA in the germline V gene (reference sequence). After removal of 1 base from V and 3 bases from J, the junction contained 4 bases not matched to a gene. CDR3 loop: CSARGGSGEETQYF. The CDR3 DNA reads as TGCAGTGCTAGAGGGGGTAGCGGGGAAGAGACCCAGTACTTC.

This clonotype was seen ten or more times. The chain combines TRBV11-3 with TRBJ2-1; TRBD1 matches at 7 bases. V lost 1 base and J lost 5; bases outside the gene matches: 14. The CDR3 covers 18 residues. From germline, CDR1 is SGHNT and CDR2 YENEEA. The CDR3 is CASSLGTYATGTDNEQFF. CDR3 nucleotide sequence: TGTGCCAGCAGCTTAGGCACCTATGCGACCGGGACAGACAATGAGCAGTTCTTC.

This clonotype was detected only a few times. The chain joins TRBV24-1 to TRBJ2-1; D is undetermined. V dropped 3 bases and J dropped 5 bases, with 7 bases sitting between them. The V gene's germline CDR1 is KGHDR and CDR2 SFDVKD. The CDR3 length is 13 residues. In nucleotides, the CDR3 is TGTGCCACCAGTGATGACAACAACAATGAGCAGTTCTTC. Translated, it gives CATSDDNNNEQFF.

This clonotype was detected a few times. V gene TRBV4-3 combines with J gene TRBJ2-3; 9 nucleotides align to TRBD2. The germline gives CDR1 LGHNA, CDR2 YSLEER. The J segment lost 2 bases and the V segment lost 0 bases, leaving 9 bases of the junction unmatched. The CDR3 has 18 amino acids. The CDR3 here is CASSQDGGGLANTDTQYF. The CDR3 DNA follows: TGCGCCAGCAGCCAAGACGGTGGAGGACTAGCGAACACAGATACGCAGTATTTT.

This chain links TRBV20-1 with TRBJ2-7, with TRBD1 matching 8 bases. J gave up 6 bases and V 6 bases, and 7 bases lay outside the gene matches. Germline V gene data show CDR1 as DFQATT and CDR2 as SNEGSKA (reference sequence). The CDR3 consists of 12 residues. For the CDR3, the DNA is TGCAGTGCCCGCAGGACAGGGCCCGAGCAGTACGTC. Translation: CSARRTGPEQYV.

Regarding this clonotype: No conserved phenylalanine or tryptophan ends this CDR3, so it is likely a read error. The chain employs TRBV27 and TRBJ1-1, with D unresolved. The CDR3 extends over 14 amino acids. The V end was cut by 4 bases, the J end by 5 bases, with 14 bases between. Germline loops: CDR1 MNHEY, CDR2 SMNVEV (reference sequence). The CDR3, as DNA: TGTGCCAGCAGTTCCTCGGGTTCGTCGACTGAAGCTTTCTCT. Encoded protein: CASSSSGSSTEAFS.

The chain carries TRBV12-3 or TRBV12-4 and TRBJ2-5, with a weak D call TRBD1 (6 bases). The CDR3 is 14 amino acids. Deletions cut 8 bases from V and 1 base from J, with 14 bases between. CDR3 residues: CASSRQAPQETQYF. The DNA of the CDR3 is TGTGCCAGCTCTCGACAGGCGCCCCAAGAGACCCAGTACTTC.

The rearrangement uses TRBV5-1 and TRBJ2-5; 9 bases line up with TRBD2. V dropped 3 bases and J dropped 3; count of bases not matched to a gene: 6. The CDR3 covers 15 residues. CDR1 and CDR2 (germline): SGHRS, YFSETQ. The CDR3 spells CASSWSLAGEETQYF. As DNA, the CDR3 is TGCGCCAGCAGCTGGAGTTTAGCGGGGGAAGAGACCCAGTACTTC.

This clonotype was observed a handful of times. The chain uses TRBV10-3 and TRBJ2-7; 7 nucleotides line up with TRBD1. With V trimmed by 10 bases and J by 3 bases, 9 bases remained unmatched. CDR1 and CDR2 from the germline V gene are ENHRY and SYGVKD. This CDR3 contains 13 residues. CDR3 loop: CATRARQGYEQYF. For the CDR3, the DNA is TGTGCCACACGAGCGAGACAGGGCTACGAGCAGTACTTC.

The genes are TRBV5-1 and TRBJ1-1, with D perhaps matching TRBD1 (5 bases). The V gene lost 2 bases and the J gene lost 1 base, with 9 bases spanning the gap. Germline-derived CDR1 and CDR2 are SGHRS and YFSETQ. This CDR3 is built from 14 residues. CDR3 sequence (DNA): TGCGCCAGCAGCTTAGGGGTCTGGAACACTGAAGCTTTCTTT. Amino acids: CASSLGVWNTEAFF.

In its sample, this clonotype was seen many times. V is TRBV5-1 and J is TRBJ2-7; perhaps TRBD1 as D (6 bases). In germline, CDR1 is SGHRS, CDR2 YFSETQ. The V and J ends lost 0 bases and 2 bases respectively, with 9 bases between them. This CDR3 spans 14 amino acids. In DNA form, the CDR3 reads TGCGCCAGCAGCTTGGAAGGGGGTACCTACGAGCAGTACGTC. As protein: CASSLEGGTYEQYV.

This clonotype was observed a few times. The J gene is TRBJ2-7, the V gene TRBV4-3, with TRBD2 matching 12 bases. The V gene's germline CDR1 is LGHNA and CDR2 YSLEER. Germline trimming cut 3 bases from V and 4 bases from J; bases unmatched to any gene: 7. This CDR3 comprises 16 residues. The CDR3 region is CASSQLRGLAGYEQYF. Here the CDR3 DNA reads TGCGCCAGCAGCCAGTTACGCGGACTAGCGGGGTACGAGCAGTACTTC.

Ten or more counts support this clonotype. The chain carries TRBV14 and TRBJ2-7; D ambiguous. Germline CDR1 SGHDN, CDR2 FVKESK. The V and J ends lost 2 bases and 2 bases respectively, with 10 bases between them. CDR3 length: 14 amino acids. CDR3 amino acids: CASSQSLHPYEQYF. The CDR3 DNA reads TGTGCCAGCAGCCAATCCCTCCACCCCTACGAGCAGTACTTC.